The 32 T cell receptor beta chains below were found in one sample sequenced in a study of radiotherapy plus CTLA-4 blockade in lung cancer. Sequenced by immunoSEQ multiplex PCR; TCRdb stores in-frame clones only, minus some. Here the sample spans under 95,000 clones, 78% being singletons. The sequences come from peripheral blood, collected from a patient treated with radiotherapy plus ipilimumab. The receptor source for this set is a human donor with non-small cell lung cancer whose response to radiotherapy plus ipilimumab could not be evaluated. Some clones in this sample may be carry-over from other donors' samples.

The count of this clone is one. The chain carries TRBV11-3 and TRBJ2-7, with D possibly TRBD1 on 6 matching bases. Germline loops: CDR1 SGHNT, CDR2 YENEEA. V was clipped by 1 base and J by 6 bases, with 13 bases between them. CDR3 length: 14 residues. CDR3: CASSLGLGAGEQYF. CDR3 nucleotides: TGTGCCAGCAGCTTAGGTCTGGGGGCGGGCGAGCAGTACTTC.

V gene TRBV6-6 combines with J gene TRBJ1-1; 10 bases are a match to TRBD1. The CDR3 consists of 14 residues. Unmatched junction bases numbered 4, after V lost 3 bases and J lost 6 bases. In germline, CDR1 is MNHNY, CDR2 SVGAGI (reference sequence). CDR3 residues: CASSYGQGGPEAFF. DNA of the CDR3: TGTGCCAGCAGTTATGGACAGGGGGGTCCTGAAGCTTTCTTT.

The count of this clone is one. V usage is TRBV7-9 and J usage is TRBJ1-1, with TRBD1 matching over 7 bases. The CDR3 spans 13 residues. V shed 5 bases, J shed 4 bases, and the junction held 4 bases outside the gene matches. Germline V gene lookup returns CDR1 SEHNR and CDR2 FQNEAQ (reference sequence). The CDR3 is CASSPQGRTEAFF. The CDR3 coding sequence is TGTGCCAGCAGCCCACAGGGGCGCACTGAAGCTTTCTTT.

The CDR3: CASSGGWDNEKLFF. Written as DNA, the CDR3 is TGTGCCAGCTCGGGGGGTTGGGATAATGAAAAACTGTTTTTT. This chain uses TRBV27 with TRBJ1-4, with D possibly being TRBD1 (5 bases). V dropped 8 bases and J dropped 4 bases, with 14 bases sitting between them. There are 14 residues in the CDR3. CDR1 is MNHEY and CDR2 is SMNVEV in the germline V gene (reference sequence).

The rearrangement uses TRBV28 and TRBJ2-7; D call uncertain. V lost 5 bases, J lost 9 bases, and 11 bases lay in between. Germline CDR1 and CDR2: MDHEN and SYDVKM. The CDR3 loop spans 11 amino acids. CDR3 coding DNA: TGTGCCAGCAGTACACCCCCGGGGCAGTACTTC. Translated: CASSTPPGQYF.

The chain uses TRBV23-1 and TRBJ1-3; D is unclear. TRBV23-1 is noted as an ORF with a role that remains uncertain. V lost 7 bases and J 2 bases, leaving 3 bases between the germline ends. The CDR3 sequence is 11 residues long. The CDR3 nucleotides are TGCGCCAGCACTACTGGAAACACCATATATTTT. Translation gives CASTTGNTIYF.

CDR3 sequence reads: CASSQTAGEQYF. DNA for the CDR3: TGTGCCAGCAGTCAGACAGCCGGCGAGCAGTACTTC. The V and J genes are TRBV11-2 and TRBJ2-7, with D possibly TRBD1 on 5 matching bases. The germline V gene has CDR1 SGHAT and CDR2 FQNNGV. With 6 bases removed from V and 6 bases from J, the gap between germline ends came to 12 bases. The CDR3 runs to 12 residues.

This clone was picked up one time. The rearrangement joins TRBV4-1 to TRBJ2-1, with D possibly being TRBD2 (6 bases). CDR3 size: 17 residues. The germline gives CDR1 MGHRA, CDR2 YSYEKL. The germline V and J ends were trimmed by 4 bases and 6 bases, with 22 bases remaining between them. The DNA for the CDR3 is TGCGCCAGCAGCCTAGGCGTGGGACTTCTTACTACCAATGAGCAGTTCTTC. It encodes CASSLGVGLLTTNEQFF.

This clone was picked up one time. The J gene is TRBJ2-5, the V gene TRBV10-3, with D possibly matching TRBD2 (6 bases). Deletions cut 2 bases from V and 2 bases from J, with 15 bases between. CDR1 and CDR2 from the germline V gene are ENHRY and SYGVKD. The CDR3 totals 16 residues. The CDR3 here is CAISEHGSGGQETQYF. The CDR3, as DNA: TGTGCCATCAGTGAGCATGGTAGCGGTGGGCAAGAGACCCAGTACTTC.

The chain is built from TRBV19 and TRBJ1-5; TRBD1 matches 8 bases. This CDR3 comprises 18 residues. The J segment lost 0 bases and the V segment lost 6 bases, leaving 13 bases of the junction unmatched. Germline lookup yields CDR1 LNHDA and CDR2 SQIVND (reference sequence). The CDR3 DNA sequence: TGTGCCAGTAGGCCGCCTTCCGGGACAGGATATAGCAATCAGCCCCAGCATTTT. This gives the protein CASRPPSGTGYSNQPQHF.

CDR3 amino acids: CASSLDPYGGRKDNEKLFF. The DNA of the CDR3 is TGTGCCAGCAGCTTAGACCCCTACGGGGGGCGTAAGGATAATGAAAAACTGTTTTTT. The chain combines TRBV7-2 with TRBJ1-4; perhaps TRBD1 as D (6 bases). Germline V gene lookup returns CDR1 SGHTA and CDR2 FQGNSA. The V end was cut by 1 base, the J end by 4 bases, with 22 bases between. CDR3 length: 19 residues.

This clone was counted once. The chain has TRBV5-6 and TRBJ2-3; D may be TRBD1 (6 bases). Per the germline V gene, CDR1 is SGHDT and CDR2 is YYEEEE. V lost 3 bases, J lost 2 bases, and 10 bases lay in between. The CDR3 spans 14 residues. The CDR3 here is CASSSGQYTDTQYF. In DNA, the CDR3 is TGTGCCAGCAGCTCCGGACAGTACACAGATACGCAGTATTTT. Complete variable domain (other parts from reference TRBV5-6 and TRBJ2-3): DAGVTQSPTHLIKTRGQQVTLRCSPKSGHDTVSWYQQALGQGPQFIFQYYEEEERQRGNFPDRFSGHQFPNYSSELNVNALLLGDSALYLCASSSGQYTDTQYFGPGTRLTVL.

The chain has TRBV4-2 and TRBJ2-1, with 14 nucleotides matching TRBD2. The V gene's germline CDR1 is LGHNA and CDR2 YNFKEQ. V was clipped by 6 bases and J by 10 bases; unmatched bases: 8. There are 15 residues in the CDR3. The CDR3 DNA is TGTGCCAGCAGTCTGACTAGCGGGGGGGGGCGGGAGCAGTTCTTC. Amino acid sequence: CASSLTSGGGREQFF.

V gene TRBV18 combines with J gene TRBJ2-5, with D possibly TRBD1 on 6 matching bases. The DNA end is more similar to TRBJ2-7, so the J call may be wrong. The CDR3 sequence is 15 residues long. Germline CDR1 is KGHSH and CDR2 is LQKENI. The CDR3 DNA reads as TGTGCCAGCTCACCCGCTCCGACAGGTTCCTACGAGCAGTACTTC. Translated: CASSPAPTGSYEQYF.

This clone was seen more than once but under ten times. The genes are TRBV19 and TRBJ2-2; D not resolved. The CDR3 is 14 residues long. Germline V gene data show CDR1 as LNHDA and CDR2 as SQIVND (reference sequence). With 3 bases removed from V and 8 bases from J, the gap between germline ends came to 13 bases. CDR3 loop: CASSISAVGGELFF. CDR3 DNA: TGTGCCAGTAGTATTTCTGCGGTTGGGGGGGAGCTGTTTTTT.

The J gene is TRBJ1-2, the V gene TRBV18, with D possibly matching TRBD1 (6 bases). V was shortened by 3 bases and J by 0 bases, with 14 bases between the two germline ends. The germline V gene encodes CDR1 KGHSH and CDR2 LQKENI. This CDR3 has 16 residues. In DNA form, the CDR3 reads TGTGCCAGCTCACCCCGACAGGATCCAACTAACTATGGCTACACCTTC. Protein: CASSPRQDPTNYGYTF.

J is TRBJ1-1 and V is TRBV20-1; unclear D gene. The CDR3 is 11 amino acids. Trimming cost V 0 bases and J 8 bases, with 7 bases left between them. Germline CDR1 is DFQATT and CDR2 is SNEGSKA (reference sequence). The CDR3 reads CSARDRREAFF. CDR3 nucleotides: TGCAGTGCTAGAGATCGCAGAGAAGCTTTCTTT.

The rearrangement links TRBV25-1 to TRBJ1-2; unclear D gene. The CDR3 sequence is 15 residues long. Trimming took off 0 bases at V and 3 bases at J, with 11 bases between the two ends. CDR1 is MGHDK and CDR2 is SYGVNS in the germline V gene. The CDR3 protein is CASSEYEGSHYGYTF. CDR3 coding DNA: TGTGCCAGCAGTGAATACGAGGGATCCCACTATGGCTACACCTTC.

This chain joins TRBV5-1 and TRBJ2-3; 14 bases map to TRBD2. Trimming cost V 2 bases and J 5 bases; bases outside gene matches: 7. The V gene's germline CDR1 is SGHRS and CDR2 YFSETQ. The CDR3 is made up of 17 amino acids. The CDR3 loop reads CASSLRTSGGQGDTQYF. DNA for the CDR3: TGCGCCAGCAGCTTACGGACTAGCGGGGGGCAAGGAGATACGCAGTATTTT.

The chain recombines TRBV4-3 with TRBJ2-3, with TRBD2 matching 8 bases. CDR3 length: 17 amino acids. CDR1 and CDR2 from the germline V gene are LGHNA and YSLEER. Germline trimming cut 0 bases from V and 1 base from J; bases unmatched to any gene: 6. The CDR3 bases are TGCGCCAGCAGCCAAGAAGGTGGTAGCGGGGGCACAGATACGCAGTATTTT. Its protein product is CASSQEGGSGGTDTQYF.

V usage is TRBV29-1 and J usage is TRBJ2-1, with 8 bases identical to TRBD1. The trim removed 6 bases at V and 2 bases at J, leaving 9 bases unmatched. CDR1 and CDR2 (germline): SQVTM, ANQGSEA. CDR3 length equals 15 residues. The CDR3 sequence is CSVASYRGTYNEQFF. The CDR3 DNA reads TGCAGCGTCGCGTCGTACAGGGGGACCTACAATGAGCAGTTCTTC.

This chain joins TRBV18 and TRBJ2-4; D ambiguous. CDR3 length equals 14 residues. Trimming left V 3 bases short and J 1 base short, with 7 bases between. From germline, CDR1 is KGHSH and CDR2 LQKENI. CDR3 protein: CASSPPSAKNIQYF. DNA of the CDR3: TGTGCCAGCTCACCCCCTTCCGCCAAAAACATTCAGTACTTC.

This clone was found once. The chain is built from TRBV5-1 and TRBJ2-2; D possibly corresponds to TRBD1 (5 bases). Trimming removed 3 bases from V and 5 bases from J, with 11 bases in between. The CDR3 loop spans 14 amino acids. The germline CDR1 and CDR2 sequences are SGHRS and YFSETQ. Written as DNA, the CDR3 is TGCGCCAGCAGCTCTCGTACAGGTACCGGGGAGCTGTTTTTT. Translated: CASSSRTGTGELFF.

The genes are TRBV9 and TRBJ2-6, with D tentatively TRBD1 (5 bases). The length of the CDR3 is 19 residues. V was clipped by 0 bases and J by 3 bases, with 19 bases between them. CDR1 is SGDLS and CDR2 is YYNGEE in the germline V gene. The CDR3 DNA reads TGTGCCAGCAGCGTAGATTTCGAGACAGCGCGGTATGGGGCCAACGTCCTGACTTTC. This translates into CASSVDFETARYGANVLTF. The variable domain in full, with the rest retrieved from reference TRBV9 and TRBJ2-6, is DSGVTQTPKHLITATGQRVTLRCSPRSGDLSVYWYQQSLDQGLQFLIQYYNGEERAKGNILERFSAQQFPDLHSELNLSSLELGDSALYFCASSVDFETARYGANVLTFGAGSRLTVL.

In this sample, this clone is medium-sized. The chain joins TRBV4-1 to TRBJ1-4, with D maybe TRBD1 (5 bases). The germline V and J ends were trimmed by 6 bases and 4 bases, with 24 bases remaining between them. This CDR3 comprises 18 residues. The germline V gene encodes CDR1 MGHRA and CDR2 YSYEKL. The DNA of the CDR3 is TGCGCCAGCAGTGTTTTAAATTTCCTGGGGCCACTTAATGAAAAACTGTTTTTT. Its translation is CASSVLNFLGPLNEKLFF.

The chain has TRBV2 and TRBJ2-2; D is uncertain. V was trimmed by 4 bases and J by 0 bases, leaving 9 bases between them. The CDR3 length is 15 residues. Germline V lookup: CDR1 SNHLY, CDR2 FYNNEI. The CDR3 nucleotides read TGTGCCAGCAGTGTCGCAGAAACGAACACCGGGGAGCTGTTTTTT. This encodes CASSVAETNTGELFF.

This chain uses TRBV7-3 with TRBJ2-7, with 11 positions matching TRBD2. Germline CDR1 is SGHTA and CDR2 is FQGTGA. Trimming took 5 bases from V and 2 from J; bases not matched to a gene: 5. There are 15 residues in the CDR3. The CDR3 DNA sequence: TGTGCCAGCAGCCCCACTAGCGGGGGACCCTACGAGCAGTACTTC. This encodes CASSPTSGGPYEQYF.

This clone was seen only once. The same CDR3 arises from other DNA sequences in this sample as well. The chain links TRBV10-2 to TRBJ1-1; weak D call: TRBD1 (5 bases). Trimming left V 1 base short and J 5 bases short, with 8 bases between. Germline assignment: CDR1 WSHSY and CDR2 SAAADI. The CDR3 is 13 amino acids. This chain's CDR3 is CASSEYGGTEAFF. The CDR3 region has the DNA TGCGCCAGCAGTGAGTACGGGGGGACTGAAGCTTTCTTT.

J is TRBJ1-4 and V is TRBV30; 7 bases are shared with TRBD1. Germline CDR1 and CDR2: GTSNPN and SVGIG (reference sequence). There are 15 residues in the CDR3. V shed 1 base and J 5 bases; nucleotides not matched to a gene: 7. CDR3 in DNA: TGTGCCTGGAGTGATGGACAGGTTCTAAATGAAAAACTGTTTTTT. Its translation: CAWSDGQVLNEKLFF.

The chain has TRBV4-3 and TRBJ1-1, with a possible D match to TRBD1 (6 bases). CDR1 and CDR2 from the germline V gene are LGHNA and YSLEER. Trimming cost V 0 bases and J 1 base, with 6 bases left between them. This CDR3 region has 14 residues. CDR3 nucleotide sequence: TGCGCCAGCAGCCAAGAAGGGGGGAACACTGAAGCTTTCTTT. Amino acid sequence: CASSQEGGNTEAFF.

The rearrangement uses TRBV5-4 and TRBJ2-7; D uncertain. Germline CDR1 SGHNT, CDR2 YYREEE (reference sequence). V shed 4 bases and J shed 0 bases, with 14 bases lying between them. The CDR3 loop spans 15 amino acids. CDR3 region: CASSREGVLSYEQYF. Written as DNA, the CDR3 is TGTGCCAGCAGCCGAGAAGGAGTGCTCTCCTACGAGCAGTACTTC.

This chain connects TRBV6-4 to TRBJ1-2, with D perhaps TRBD1 (5 bases). V lost 4 bases and J lost 8, with 17 bases in between. This CDR3 contains 14 residues. Looked up from germline, CDR1 is MRHNA and CDR2 is SNTAGT. The CDR3 spells CASSARGLSYGYTF. CDR3 bases: TGTGCCAGCAGTGCAAGGGGTCTTTCCTACGGCTACACCTTC.